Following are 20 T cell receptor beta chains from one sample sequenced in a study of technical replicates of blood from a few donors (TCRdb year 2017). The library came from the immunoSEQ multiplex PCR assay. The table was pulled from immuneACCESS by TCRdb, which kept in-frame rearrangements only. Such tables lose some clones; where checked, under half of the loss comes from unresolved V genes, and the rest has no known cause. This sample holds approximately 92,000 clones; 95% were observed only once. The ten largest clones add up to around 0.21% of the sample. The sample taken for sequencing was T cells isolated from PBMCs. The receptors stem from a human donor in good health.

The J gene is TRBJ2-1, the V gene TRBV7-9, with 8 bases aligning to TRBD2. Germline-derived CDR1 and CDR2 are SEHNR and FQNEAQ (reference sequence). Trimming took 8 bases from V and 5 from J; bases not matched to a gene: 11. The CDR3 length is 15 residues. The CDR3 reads CASGVRGGLDNEQFF. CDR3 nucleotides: TGTGCCAGCGGCGTAAGGGGGGGACTAGACAATGAGCAGTTCTTC.

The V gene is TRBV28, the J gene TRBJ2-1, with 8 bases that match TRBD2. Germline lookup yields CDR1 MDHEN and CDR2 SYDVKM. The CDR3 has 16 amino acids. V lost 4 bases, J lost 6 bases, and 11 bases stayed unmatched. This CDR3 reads CASSSTGLAKGNEQFF. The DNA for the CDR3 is TGTGCCAGCAGTTCCACCGGACTAGCTAAAGGCAATGAGCAGTTCTTC.

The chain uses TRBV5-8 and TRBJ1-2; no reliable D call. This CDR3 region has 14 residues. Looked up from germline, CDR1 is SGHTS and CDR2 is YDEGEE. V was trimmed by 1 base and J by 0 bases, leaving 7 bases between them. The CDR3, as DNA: TGTGCCAGCAGCTTGCAGGCTGCTAACTATGGCTACACCTTC. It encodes CASSLQAANYGYTF.

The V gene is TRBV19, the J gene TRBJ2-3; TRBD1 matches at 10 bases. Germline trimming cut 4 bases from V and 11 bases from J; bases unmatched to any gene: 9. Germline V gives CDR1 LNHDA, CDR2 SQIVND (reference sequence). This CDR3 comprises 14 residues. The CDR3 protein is CASSTPGTGDLQYF. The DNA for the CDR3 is TGTGCCAGTAGTACGCCCGGGACAGGGGATTTGCAGTATTTT.

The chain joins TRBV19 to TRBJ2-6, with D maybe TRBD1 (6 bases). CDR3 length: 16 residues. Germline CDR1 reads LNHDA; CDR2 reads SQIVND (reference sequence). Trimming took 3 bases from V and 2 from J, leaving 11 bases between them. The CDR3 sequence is CASSMSEGAGANVLTF. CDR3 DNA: TGTGCCAGTAGTATGTCCGAGGGGGCTGGGGCCAACGTCCTGACTTTC.

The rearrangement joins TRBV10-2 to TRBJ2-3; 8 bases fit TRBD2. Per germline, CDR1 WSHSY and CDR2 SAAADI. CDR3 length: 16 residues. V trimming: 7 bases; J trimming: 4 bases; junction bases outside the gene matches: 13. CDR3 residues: CASMDGRALWADTQYF. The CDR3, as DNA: TGCGCCAGCATGGACGGGAGGGCCCTCTGGGCAGATACGCAGTATTTT.

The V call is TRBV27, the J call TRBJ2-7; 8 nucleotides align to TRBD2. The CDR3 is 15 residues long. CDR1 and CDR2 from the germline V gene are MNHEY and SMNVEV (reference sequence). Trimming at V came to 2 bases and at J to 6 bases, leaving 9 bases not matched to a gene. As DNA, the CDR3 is TGTGCCAGCAGTTTAGCTCTCGGACTAGCCAGCGAGCAGTACTTC. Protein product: CASSLALGLASEQYF.

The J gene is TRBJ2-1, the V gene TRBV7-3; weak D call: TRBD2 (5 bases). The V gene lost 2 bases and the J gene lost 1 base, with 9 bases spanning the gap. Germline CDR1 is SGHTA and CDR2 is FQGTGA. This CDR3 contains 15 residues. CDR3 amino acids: CASSLPSMSYNEQFF. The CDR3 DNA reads TGTGCCAGCAGCTTACCTAGCATGTCCTACAATGAGCAGTTCTTC. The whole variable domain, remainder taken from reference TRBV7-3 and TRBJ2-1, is GAGVSQTPSNKVTEKGKYVELRCDPISGHTALYWYRQSLGQGPEFLIYFQGTGAADDSGLPNDRFFAVRPEGSVSTLKIQRTERGDSAVYLCASSLPSMSYNEQFFGPGTRLTVL.

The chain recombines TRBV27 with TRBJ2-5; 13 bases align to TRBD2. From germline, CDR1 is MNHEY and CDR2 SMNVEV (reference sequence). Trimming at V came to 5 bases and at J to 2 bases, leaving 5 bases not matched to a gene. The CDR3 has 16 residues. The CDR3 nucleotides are TGTGCCAGCAGTCCCCTGACTAGCGGGGGGCAAGAGACCCAGTACTTC. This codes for CASSPLTSGGQETQYF.

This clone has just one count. CDR3 in DNA: TGTGCCAGCAGTGACGGAGGGGGCTTAATCTCCGAGCAGTACTTC. This translates into CASSDGGGLISEQYF. The gene calls are TRBV6-4 and TRBJ2-7; a weak D match, TRBD1 (7 bases). Looked up from germline, CDR1 is MRHNA and CDR2 is SNTAGT. Trimming removed 2 bases from V and 6 bases from J, with 17 bases in between. The CDR3 is 15 amino acids.

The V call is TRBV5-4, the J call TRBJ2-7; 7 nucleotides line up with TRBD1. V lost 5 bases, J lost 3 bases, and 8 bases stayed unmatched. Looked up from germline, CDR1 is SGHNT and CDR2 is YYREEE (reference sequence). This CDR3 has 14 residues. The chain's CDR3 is CASRAGTDSYEQYF. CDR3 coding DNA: TGTGCCAGCAGGGCCGGGACAGACAGCTACGAGCAGTACTTC.

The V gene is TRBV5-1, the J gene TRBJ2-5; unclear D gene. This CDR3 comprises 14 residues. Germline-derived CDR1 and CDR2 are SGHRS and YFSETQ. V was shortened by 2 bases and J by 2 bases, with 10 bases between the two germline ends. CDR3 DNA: TGCGCCAGCAGCTTTTGGGCAGATCAAGAGACCCAGTACTTC. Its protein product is CASSFWADQETQYF. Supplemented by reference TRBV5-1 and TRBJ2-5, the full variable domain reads KAGVTQTPRYLIKTRGQQVTLSCSPISGHRSVSWYQQTPGQGLQFLFEYFSETQRNKGNFPGRFSGRQFSNSRSEMNVSTLELGDSALYLCASSFWADQETQYFGPGTRLLVL.

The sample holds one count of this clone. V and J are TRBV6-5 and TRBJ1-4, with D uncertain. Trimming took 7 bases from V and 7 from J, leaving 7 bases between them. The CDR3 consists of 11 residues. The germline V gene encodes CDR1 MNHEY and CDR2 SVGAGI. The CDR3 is CASIVGEKLFF. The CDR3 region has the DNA TGTGCCAGCATTGTCGGTGAAAAACTGTTTTTT.

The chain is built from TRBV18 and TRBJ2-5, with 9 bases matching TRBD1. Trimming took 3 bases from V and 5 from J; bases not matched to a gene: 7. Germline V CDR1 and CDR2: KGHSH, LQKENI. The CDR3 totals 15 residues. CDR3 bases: TGTGCCAGCTCACCGGTACAGGGGGCCGGGGAGACCCAGTACTTC. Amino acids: CASSPVQGAGETQYF.

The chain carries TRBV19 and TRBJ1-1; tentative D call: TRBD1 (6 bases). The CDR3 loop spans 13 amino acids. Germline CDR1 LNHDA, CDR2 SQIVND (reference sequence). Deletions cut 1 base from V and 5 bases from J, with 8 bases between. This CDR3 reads CASSIAGTTEAFF. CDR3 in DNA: TGTGCCAGTAGTATAGCTGGGACAACTGAAGCTTTCTTT.

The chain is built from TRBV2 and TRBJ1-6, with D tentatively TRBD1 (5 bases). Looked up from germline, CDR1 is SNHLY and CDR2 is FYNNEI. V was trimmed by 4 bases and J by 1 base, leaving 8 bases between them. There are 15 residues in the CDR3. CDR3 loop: CASSVGGSYNSPLHF. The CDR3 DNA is TGTGCCAGCAGTGTGGGGGGTTCCTATAATTCACCCCTCCACTTT.

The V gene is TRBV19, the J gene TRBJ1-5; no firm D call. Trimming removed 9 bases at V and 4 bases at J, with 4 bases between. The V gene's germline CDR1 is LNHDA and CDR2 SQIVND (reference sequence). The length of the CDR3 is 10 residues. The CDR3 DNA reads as TGTGCCAGCCAGAATCAGCCCCAGCATTTT. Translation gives CASQNQPQHF.

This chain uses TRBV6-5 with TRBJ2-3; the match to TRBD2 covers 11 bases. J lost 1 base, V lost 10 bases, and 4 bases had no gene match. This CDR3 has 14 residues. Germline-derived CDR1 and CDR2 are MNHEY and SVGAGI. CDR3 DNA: TGTGCCATCGGACTAGCGGGTCGCACAGATACGCAGTATTTT. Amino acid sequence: CAIGLAGRTDTQYF.

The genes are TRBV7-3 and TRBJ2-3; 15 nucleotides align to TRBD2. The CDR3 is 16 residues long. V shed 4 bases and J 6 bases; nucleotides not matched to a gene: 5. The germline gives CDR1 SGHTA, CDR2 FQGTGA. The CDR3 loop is CASSSGTSGGQDTQYF. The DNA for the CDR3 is TGTGCCAGCAGCTCGGGGACTAGCGGGGGGCAGGATACGCAGTATTTT.

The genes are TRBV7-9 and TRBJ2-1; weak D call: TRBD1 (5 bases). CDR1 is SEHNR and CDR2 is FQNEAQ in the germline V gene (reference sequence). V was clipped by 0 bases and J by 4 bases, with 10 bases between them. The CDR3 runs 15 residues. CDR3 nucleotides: TGTGCCAGCAGCTTAGCAGGGGCTCTTTACAATGAGCAGTTCTTC. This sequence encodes CASSLAGALYNEQFF.